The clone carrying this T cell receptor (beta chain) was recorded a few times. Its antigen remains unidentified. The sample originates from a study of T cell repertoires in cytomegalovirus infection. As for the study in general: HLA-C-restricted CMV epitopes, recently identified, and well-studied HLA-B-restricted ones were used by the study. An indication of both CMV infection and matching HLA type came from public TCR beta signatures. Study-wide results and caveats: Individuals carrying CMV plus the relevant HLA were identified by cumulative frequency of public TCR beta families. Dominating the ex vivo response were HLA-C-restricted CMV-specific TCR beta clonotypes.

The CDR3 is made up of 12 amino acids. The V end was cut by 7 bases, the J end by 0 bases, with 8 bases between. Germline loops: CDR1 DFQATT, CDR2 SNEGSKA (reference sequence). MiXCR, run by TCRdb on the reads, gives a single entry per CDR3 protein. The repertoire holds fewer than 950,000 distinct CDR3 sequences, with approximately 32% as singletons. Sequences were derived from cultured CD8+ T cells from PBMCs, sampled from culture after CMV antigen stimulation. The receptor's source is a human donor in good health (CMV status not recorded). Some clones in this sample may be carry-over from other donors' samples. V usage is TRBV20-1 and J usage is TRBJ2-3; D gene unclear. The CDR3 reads CSVRPSTDTQYF. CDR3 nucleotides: TGCAGTGTGAGGCCTAGCACAGATACGCAGTATTTT.